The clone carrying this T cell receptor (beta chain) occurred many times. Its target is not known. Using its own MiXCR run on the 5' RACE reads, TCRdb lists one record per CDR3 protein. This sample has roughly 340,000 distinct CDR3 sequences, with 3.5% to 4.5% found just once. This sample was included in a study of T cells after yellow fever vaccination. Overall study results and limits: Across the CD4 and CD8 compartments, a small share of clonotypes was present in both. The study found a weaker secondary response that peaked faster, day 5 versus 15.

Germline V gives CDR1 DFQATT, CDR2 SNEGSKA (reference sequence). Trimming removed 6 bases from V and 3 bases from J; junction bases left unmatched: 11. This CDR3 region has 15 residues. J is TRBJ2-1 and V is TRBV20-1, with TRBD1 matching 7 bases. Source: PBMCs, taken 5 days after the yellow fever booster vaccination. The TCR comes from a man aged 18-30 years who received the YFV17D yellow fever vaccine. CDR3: CSAPPAAGGYNEQFF. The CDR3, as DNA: TGCAGTGCACCGCCCGCGGCAGGGGGCTACAATGAGCAGTTCTTC.